These 8 T cell receptor beta chains share one sample of origin, sequenced in a study of CD8+CD57+ T cells in acquired aplastic anemia. CDR3 and TCR beta VDJ profiling relied on a genomic DNA template. TCRdb fed the reads into MiXCR, producing one record per CDR3 protein. This sample has more than 150,000 distinct CDR3 sequences, with over 60% found just once. Sequencing was done on a sample of sorted CD4+, CD8+, or CD8+CD57+ T cells (not recorded which) from PBMCs. The source is a human donor with severe aplastic anemia or a healthy control (not recorded which).

A few counts support this clonotype. The rearrangement joins TRBV29-1 to TRBJ1-2; 7 bases agree with TRBD1. J lost 7 bases, V lost 2 bases, and 13 bases had no gene match. Germline loops: CDR1 SQVTM, CDR2 ANQGSEA. This CDR3 has 15 residues. This chain's CDR3 is CSVEPTRGRIGGYTF. CDR3 nucleotide sequence: TGCAGCGTTGAACCGACAAGGGGGCGAATCGGTGGCTACACCTTC.

J is TRBJ2-1 and V is TRBV7-6, with a weak D call TRBD1 (5 bases). The CDR3 is made up of 15 amino acids. Trimming cost V 1 base and J 1 base, with 8 bases left between them. CDR1 is SGHVS, CDR2 FNYEAQ, per germline. The CDR3: CASSLEGESYNEQFF. In nucleotides, the CDR3 is TGTGCCAGCAGCTTAGAAGGGGAATCCTACAATGAGCAGTTCTTC. Complete variable domain (other parts from reference TRBV7-6 and TRBJ2-1): GAGVSQSPRYKVTKRGQDVALRCDPISGHVSLYWYRQALGQGPEFLTYFNYEAQQDKSGLPNDRFSAERPEGSISTLTIQRTEQRDSAMYRCASSLEGESYNEQFFGPGTRLTVL.

This clonotype was counted many times. This sequence joins TRBV6-1 and TRBJ2-7; TRBD2 matches 8 bases. J lost 0 bases, V lost 10 bases, and 5 bases had no gene match. CDR1 is MNHNS, CDR2 SASEGT, per germline. This CDR3 is 13 amino acids long. The CDR3 nucleotides read TGTGCCACCCCGGGAGGGCCCTCCTACGAGCAGTACTTC. Translation: CATPGGPSYEQYF.

This clonotype was counted once. The chain couples TRBV24-1 to TRBJ2-3; D gene ambiguous. Germline V gene lookup returns CDR1 KGHDR and CDR2 SFDVKD. V lost 6 bases to trimming and J lost 11 bases, with 11 bases between them. This CDR3 comprises 11 residues. CDR3 protein: CATSYGLEQYF. The CDR3 DNA is TGTGCCACCAGTTATGGATTAGAGCAGTATTTT.

This clonotype was detected only once. This chain uses TRBV19 with TRBJ1-5; D not resolved. V lost 5 bases, J lost 5 bases, and 10 bases lay in between. The V gene's germline CDR1 is LNHDA and CDR2 SQIVND (reference sequence). This CDR3 comprises 13 residues. CDR3 DNA sequence: TGTGCCAGTAGTCGCGGGAAGTATCAGCCCCAGCATTTT. Its translation: CASSRGKYQPQHF.

This clonotype was seen more than once but under ten times. The V and J genes are TRBV20-1 and TRBJ2-7, with 9 bases matching TRBD2. The CDR3 consists of 14 residues. The V and J ends lost 0 bases and 3 bases, in that order; junction bases with no gene match: 3. The V gene's germline CDR1 is DFQATT and CDR2 SNEGSKA (reference sequence). As DNA, the CDR3 is TGCAGTGCTAGAGAGGCGGGGGGGTACTACGAGCAGTACTTC. Its translation is CSAREAGGYYEQYF.

CDR3 protein: CASSFGDRQMNTEAFF. The DNA for the CDR3 is TGTGCCAGCAGCTTCGGGGACAGGCAAATGAACACTGAAGCTTTCTTT. The gene calls are TRBV7-9 and TRBJ1-1; 8 bases are a match to TRBD1. The CDR3 loop spans 16 amino acids. Per the germline V gene, CDR1 is SEHNR and CDR2 is FQNEAQ (reference sequence). Germline trimming cut 3 bases from V and 0 bases from J; bases unmatched to any gene: 6. The full variable domain, in which reference TRBV7-9 and TRBJ1-1 provide the parts outside the CDR3, is DTGVSQNPRHKITKRGQNVTFRCDPISEHNRLYWYRQTLGQGPEFLTYFQNEAQLEKSRLLSDRFSAERPKGSFSTLEIQRTEQGDSAMYLCASSFGDRQMNTEAFFGQGTRLTVV.

The rearrangement links TRBV7-9 to TRBJ2-5; D is possibly TRBD2 (6 bases). Germline V gene sequence: CDR1 SEHNR, CDR2 FQNEAQ (reference sequence). There are 16 residues in the CDR3. The germline V and J ends were trimmed by 1 base and 4 bases, with 16 bases remaining between them. CDR3: CASSLGGEGARETQYF. The CDR3, as DNA: TGTGCCAGCAGCTTAGGGGGGGAAGGGGCACGAGAGACCCAGTACTTC.